The rows below give T cell receptor beta chains drawn from one sample of a study of blood T cell repertoires in COVID-19. TCRdb keeps only in-frame clones here, not all; method: immunoSEQ multiplex PCR. Among over 300,000 clones listed, around 83% were seen once. The specimen was peripheral blood. The origin of the receptors is a woman aged 45-65 years with acute or convalescent COVID-19. CDR3s include the opening cysteine and the closing phenylalanine or tryptophan.

j_call v_call cdr3_aa
TRBJ2-1 TRBV11-3 CASSPGLEWDEQFF
TRBJ2-1 TRBV7-9 CASSPGVEFF
TRBJ1-2 TRBV4-3 CASSGRTVSNYGYTF
TRBJ2-2 TRBV19 CASWDRGYGELFF
TRBJ2-1 TRBV13 CASSSTGGGKYEQFF
TRBJ1-2 TRBV10-3 CAISESRGGVYGYTF
TRBJ2-7 TRBV11-2 CASSLDRGAYEQYF
TRBJ2-5 TRBV12-3/TRBV12-4 CASSPSPSTQYF
TRBJ1-2 TRBV29-1 CSVEDGQGYYGYTF
TRBJ2-3 TRBV7-6 CASSLLSGVDTQYF
TRBJ1-5 TRBV19 CASSTLDRIFSNQPQHF
TRBJ2-5 TRBV5-1 CASSFLSGIQETQYF
TRBJ1-5 TRBV5-1 CASRSDPYSNQPQHF
TRBJ2-5 TRBV24-1 CATSRGNQETQYF
TRBJ1-4 TRBV7-9 CASSSRTGGWQKLFF
TRBJ2-6 TRBV9 CASSISTSSGANVLTF
TRBJ2-2 TRBV7-6 CASSLRGGYTGELFF
TRBJ2-3 TRBV7-8 CASSLRDGSGTDTQYF
TRBJ1-6 TRBV29-1 CSAKTGDNNSPLHF
TRBJ2-3 TRBV7-8 CASRDVTGGLTDTQYF
TRBJ1-4 TRBV30 CAWSERTGKEKLFF
TRBJ2-1 TRBV5-4 CAGGDEQFF
TRBJ2-2 TRBV7-7 CASSRGSWPGELFF
TRBJ2-1 TRBV7-9 CASSRQGGTYNEQFF
TRBJ1-2 TRBV19 CASSMMGTVTGGGYTF
TRBJ2-2 TRBV11-3 CASSLAGYGTANTGELFF
TRBJ2-5 TRBV7-9 CASSLRTSGGRETQYF
TRBJ2-7 TRBV10-3 CAIKGASSHEQYF
TRBJ2-3 TRBV5-4 CASSQTSGGPTDTQYF
TRBJ1-2 TRBV11-2 CASSSAGYSYTF
TRBJ1-5 TRBV27 CASRTGLWGNQPQHF
TRBJ2-2 TRBV7-3 CASSFYLAPNTGELFF
TRBJ1-2 TRBV4-3 CASSQDGGWDTGYTF
TRBJ1-1 TRBV4-2 CASSQDNRQGNTEAFF
TRBJ1-4 TRBV2 CASIADRGREKLFF
TRBJ1-2 TRBV4-2 CASSQGQGVDYGYTF
TRBJ1-2 TRBV3-1/TRBV3-2 CASSQDLSGAGYTF
TRBJ2-2 TRBV5-4 CASSLGGAGGRNGELFF